This entry lists 3 T cell receptor beta chains sequenced from one sample in a study of yellow fever vaccine responses in identical twins. TCRdb itself ran the RT-PCR reads through MiXCR, one entry per CDR3 protein. This table holds more than 11,000 distinct CDR3 sequences, about four fifths found once. Sequenced material: T cells from blood (PBMCs), unsorted or a sorted subset (not recorded which), taken before or after yellow fever vaccination (not recorded which). The receptors stem from a woman aged 18 to 35 who received the yellow fever vaccine.

The CDR3 DNA follows: TGCAGTGCCTCCACTAGCTACAATGAGCAGTTCTTC. Translation gives CSASTSYNEQFF. This rearrangement joins TRBV20-1 to TRBJ2-1, with D perhaps TRBD2 (5 bases). CDR1 and CDR2 from the germline V gene are DFQATT and SNEGSKA (reference sequence). CDR3 size: 12 residues. The ends were cut back, 6 bases at V and 3 bases at J, with 9 bases in the middle.

V and J are TRBV27 and TRBJ1-5; 7 bases align to TRBD1. CDR3 length equals 15 residues. CDR1 is MNHEY, CDR2 SMNVEV, per germline (reference sequence). The ends lost 3 bases at V and 3 bases at J; junction bases unmatched: 5. The CDR3 loop reads CASSFAGGANQPQHF. CDR3 bases: TGTGCCAGCAGTTTCGCAGGGGGAGCCAATCAGCCCCAGCATTTT.

The rearrangement uses TRBV7-6 and TRBJ1-6; 7 bases align to TRBD1. This CDR3 has 15 amino acids. J lost 5 bases, V lost 5 bases, and 6 bases had no gene match. In germline, CDR1 is SGHVS, CDR2 FNYEAQ. The CDR3 reads CASSRGTVNNSPLHF. CDR3 DNA: TGTGCCAGCAGCCGTGGGACAGTAAATAATTCACCCCTCCACTTT.